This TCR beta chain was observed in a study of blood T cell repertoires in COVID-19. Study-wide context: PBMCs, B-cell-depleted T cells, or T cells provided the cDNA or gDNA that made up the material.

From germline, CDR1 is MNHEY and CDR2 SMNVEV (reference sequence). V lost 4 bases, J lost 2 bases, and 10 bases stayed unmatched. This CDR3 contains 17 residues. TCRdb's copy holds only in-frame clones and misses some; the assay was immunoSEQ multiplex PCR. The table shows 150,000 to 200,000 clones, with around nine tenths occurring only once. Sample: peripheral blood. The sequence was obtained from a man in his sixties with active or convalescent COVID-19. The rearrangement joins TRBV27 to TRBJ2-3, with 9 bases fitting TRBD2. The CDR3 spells CASSSLAGPLATDTQYF. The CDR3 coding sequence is TGTGCCAGCAGTTCCCTAGCGGGGCCACTGGCCACAGATACGCAGTATTTT.